The 28 T cell receptor beta chains below come from one sample, sequenced in a study of regulatory T cells in long-lasting Graves disease. As to time point: newly diagnosed GD, antithyroid drugs for less than 3 months. RNA extracted from PBMCs served as the sequencing template. Arm-PCR of CDR3 regions and iRepertoire HTBI primers were the basis on which TCR beta libraries were built. TCRdb itself ran the multiplex PCR reads through MiXCR, one entry per CDR3 protein. In the table there are some 410,000 distinct CDR3 sequences, roughly 15% of which are singletons. These data also formed part of another study, on T cells in Graves' hyperthyroidism and ophthalmopathy.

Sequenced material: peripheral blood mononuclear cells (PBMCs), taken at new diagnosis, from a patient treated with antithyroid drugs. These receptors all stem from a young woman with Graves disease.

There are a few counts of this clonotype. The chain employs TRBV19 and TRBJ2-7; 8 nucleotides match TRBD1. The ends lost 5 bases at V and 0 bases at J; junction bases unmatched: 6. There are 15 residues in the CDR3. Germline values: CDR1 LNHDA, CDR2 SQIVND (reference sequence). The CDR3 sequence is CASSPGTGASYEQYF. The CDR3 DNA reads TGTGCCAGTAGTCCGGGGACAGGAGCCTCCTACGAGCAGTACTTC.

This clonotype was seen many times. The CDR3 nucleotides are TGTGCCAGCAGGCGGGAGGGCAGTTACAATGAGCAGTTCTTC. Its translation is CASRREGSYNEQFF. The V call is TRBV28, the J call TRBJ2-1; 9 nucleotides match TRBD2. Trimming at V came to 6 bases and at J to 4 bases, leaving 4 bases not matched to a gene. This CDR3 is 14 amino acids long. Germline values: CDR1 MDHEN, CDR2 SYDVKM.

This clonotype was found many times. V and J are TRBV18 and TRBJ1-1; D is perhaps TRBD1 (6 bases). The CDR3 is 13 residues long. Germline V gives CDR1 KGHSH, CDR2 LQKENI. V lost 6 bases to trimming and J lost 1 base, with 9 bases between them. CDR3 loop: CASSTDRNTEAFF. DNA for the CDR3: TGTGCCAGCTCTACGGACAGGAACACTGAAGCTTTCTTT.

This clonotype has ten or more counts. The chain is built from TRBV3-1 and TRBJ2-7; tentatively, D is TRBD1 (6 bases). This CDR3 is built from 14 residues. The germline V and J ends were trimmed by 3 bases and 2 bases, with 11 bases remaining between them. Germline V lookup: CDR1 LGHDT, CDR2 YNNKEL (reference sequence). Here the CDR3 reads CASSHRDIPYEQYF. Here the CDR3 DNA reads TGTGCCAGCAGCCACCGGGACATCCCCTACGAGCAGTACTTC.

This clonotype has at least ten counts. The V and J genes are TRBV20-1 and TRBJ1-5, with D perhaps matching TRBD1 (5 bases). Trimming removed 3 bases from V and 4 bases from J, with 19 bases in between. CDR1 is DFQATT, CDR2 SNEGSKA, per germline (reference sequence). The CDR3 spans 16 residues. CDR3 amino acids: CSASPLRQNLNQPQHF. The CDR3 DNA is TGCAGTGCTAGCCCCCTAAGACAGAATCTAAATCAGCCCCAGCATTTT.

The table lists this clonotype with many counts. V usage is TRBV12-3 or TRBV12-4 and J usage is TRBJ2-2; the match to TRBD2 covers 9 bases. The CDR3 is 16 residues long. V shed 6 bases and J 4 bases; nucleotides not matched to a gene: 9. CDR3 in DNA: TGTGCCAGCAGCCACTTAGCGGGAGCAAGCACCGGGGAGCTGTTTTTT. Translating it yields CASSHLAGASTGELFF.

This clonotype occurred many times. The chain combines TRBV28 with TRBJ2-1, with 11 positions matching TRBD1. The CDR3 covers 15 residues. CDR1 is MDHEN, CDR2 SYDVKM, per germline. Germline trimming cut 7 bases from V and 6 bases from J; bases unmatched to any gene: 8. The CDR3 loop reads CASTLGGQGGNEQFF. The CDR3 DNA reads as TGTGCCAGCACCCTGGGGGGACAGGGGGGCAATGAGCAGTTCTTC.

This clonotype was found many times. The chain couples TRBV5-1 to TRBJ1-1, with 7 bases matching TRBD1. Germline CDR1 and CDR2: SGHRS and YFSETQ. Germline trimming cut 4 bases from V and 6 bases from J; bases unmatched to any gene: 9. The CDR3 consists of 14 residues. The CDR3 DNA is TGCGCCAGCAGCCTCAGGGGGAGAGGAGCTGAAGCTTTCTTT. This encodes CASSLRGRGAEAFF.

J is TRBJ2-1 and V is TRBV30, with D possibly being TRBD2 (6 bases). Trimming removed 1 base from V and 8 bases from J, with 15 bases in between. Germline values: CDR1 GTSNPN, CDR2 SVGIG (reference sequence). The CDR3 sequence is 14 residues long. CDR3 in DNA: TGTGCCTGGAGTGCAGGAGGGCCGGTGGATGAGCAGTTCTTC. This codes for CAWSAGGPVDEQFF.

This clonotype was counted many times. The CDR3 loop is CASGSAGELFF. The CDR3 DNA is TGTGCCAGCGGTAGCGCCGGGGAGCTGTTTTTT. The chain is built from TRBV11-2 and TRBJ2-2; a possible D gene is TRBD2 (5 bases). Germline V lookup: CDR1 SGHAT, CDR2 FQNNGV. V was pared by 8 bases and J by 6 bases, with 7 bases between. This CDR3 contains 11 residues.

This clonotype was seen ten or more times. The chain joins TRBV29-1 to TRBJ2-7, with 8 positions matching TRBD2. This CDR3 is built from 13 residues. The V segment lost 7 bases and the J segment 2 bases; nucleotides outside the gene matches: 7. The germline gives CDR1 SQVTM, CDR2 ANQGSEA. The CDR3 DNA is TGCAGCGCCTCTCCGGGAGGGACCTACGAGCAGTACTTC. It specifies CSASPGGTYEQYF.

This clonotype was recorded at least ten times. The chain combines TRBV29-1 with TRBJ1-5; 9 bases map to TRBD1. The CDR3 spans 16 residues. CDR1 SQVTM and CDR2 ANQGSEA come from the germline V gene. The trim removed 4 bases at V and 0 bases at J, leaving 7 bases unmatched. Here the CDR3 reads CSVVEGQGFSNQPQHF. DNA of the CDR3: TGCAGCGTTGTTGAGGGACAGGGTTTTAGCAATCAGCCCCAGCATTTT.

Ten or more counts support this clonotype. This sequence joins TRBV18 and TRBJ2-3, with a tentative D call TRBD2 (6 bases). V lost 0 bases to trimming and J lost 2 bases, with 12 bases between them. Germline values: CDR1 KGHSH, CDR2 LQKENI. This CDR3 is 16 amino acids long. This CDR3 is CASSPPVGGVTDTQYF. CDR3 in DNA: TGTGCCAGCTCACCACCGGTCGGGGGAGTCACAGATACGCAGTATTTT.

This clonotype has at least ten counts. The CDR3 here is CAWMEQGGTEAFF. DNA of the CDR3: TGTGCCTGGATGGAACAAGGAGGAACTGAAGCTTTCTTT. J is TRBJ1-1 and V is TRBV30; no reliable D call. V was clipped by 4 bases and J by 5 bases, with 14 bases between them. The CDR3 runs to 13 residues. Germline CDR1 and CDR2: GTSNPN and SVGIG (reference sequence). Variable domain in full (rest from reference TRBV30 and TRBJ1-1): SQTIHQWPATLVQPVGSPLSLECTVEGTSNPNLYWYRQAAGRGLQLLFYSVGIGQISSEVPQNLSASRPQDRQFILSSKKLLLSDSGFYLCAWMEQGGTEAFFGQGTRLTVV.

This chain connects TRBV9 to TRBJ2-3, with unresolved D. CDR3 size: 11 residues. Germline assignment: CDR1 SGDLS and CDR2 YYNGEE. Trimming left V 9 bases short and J 2 bases short, with 7 bases between. The DNA for the CDR3 is TGTGCCACCAAGTACACAGATACGCAGTATTTT. It translates to CATKYTDTQYF.

This clonotype was recorded a few times. The chain joins TRBV24-1 to TRBJ2-1; D unclear. Per germline, CDR1 KGHDR and CDR2 SFDVKD. V gave up 7 bases and J gave up 5 bases, with 11 bases separating them. The CDR3 sequence is 13 residues long. The CDR3 spells CATSHSGNNEQFF. The CDR3 DNA sequence: TGTGCCACCAGCCACTCCGGAAACAATGAGCAGTTCTTC.

This chain connects TRBV7-3 to TRBJ1-1; a weak D match, TRBD1 (6 bases). The germline V gene encodes CDR1 SGHTA and CDR2 FQGTGA. This CDR3 region has 14 residues. Trimming pared 5 bases from V and 2 bases from J, leaving 12 bases between. In DNA, the CDR3 is TGTGCCAGCAGCCAGAGCAGGGGAAACACTGAAGCTTTCTTT. Its protein product is CASSQSRGNTEAFF. The full variable domain, completed using reference TRBV7-3 and TRBJ1-1, is GAGVSQTPSNKVTEKGKYVELRCDPISGHTALYWYRQSLGQGPEFLIYFQGTGAADDSGLPNDRFFAVRPEGSVSTLKIQRTERGDSAVYLCASSQSRGNTEAFFGQGTRLTVV.

This clonotype was found once. The chain employs TRBV5-1 and TRBJ2-5; TRBD1 matches at 9 bases. J lost 1 base, V lost 7 bases, and 5 bases had no gene match. Germline V lookup: CDR1 SGHRS, CDR2 YFSETQ. This CDR3 is built from 14 residues. The DNA for the CDR3 is TGCGCCAGCTGCTCGACAGGGGGCCAAGAGACCCAGTACTTC. Its translation: CASCSTGGQETQYF.

About this clonotype: Since a far larger clone is one base different, this is likely a read error. CDR3 amino acids: CASSLSPSLLYKQYF. CDR3 DNA sequence: TGTGCCAGCAGCTTATCTCCTTCTCTCCTTTACAAGCAGTACTTC. The chain combines TRBV11-2 with TRBJ2-7, with D uncertain. V was trimmed by 2 bases and J by 8 bases, leaving 19 bases between them. Germline CDR1 and CDR2: SGHAT and FQNNGV. The CDR3 contains 15 residues.

This chain connects TRBV6-5 to TRBJ1-2; D unresolved. Germline V gene sequence: CDR1 MNHEY, CDR2 SVGAGI. V lost 0 bases to trimming and J lost 0 bases, with 5 bases between them. The CDR3 runs to 14 residues. CDR3: CASSYSAANYGYTF. The CDR3 DNA reads TGTGCCAGCAGTTACTCAGCCGCTAACTATGGCTACACCTTC.

This clonotype was counted at least ten times. The chain links TRBV20-1 to TRBJ2-7; the D gene is possibly TRBD2 (5 bases). The CDR3 totals 12 residues. From germline, CDR1 is DFQATT and CDR2 SNEGSKA (reference sequence). V was pared by 6 bases and J by 3 bases, with 12 bases between. CDR3 nucleotide sequence: TGCAGTGCCCGATCTGACTACTACGAGCAGTACTTC. This sequence encodes CSARSDYYEQYF.

This clonotype has at least ten counts. The chain joins TRBV5-1 to TRBJ1-5; no firm D call. The CDR3 extends over 16 amino acids. Deletions cut 2 bases from V and 3 bases from J, with 15 bases between. Germline values: CDR1 SGHRS, CDR2 YFSETQ. The CDR3: CASSFLPDAYNQPQHF. CDR3 nucleotides: TGCGCCAGCAGCTTCCTTCCCGATGCCTACAATCAGCCCCAGCATTTT.

This clonotype was detected only once. This clone may be a read error of a much larger clone one base away. The CDR3 region has the DNA TGTGCCAGTAGCAGACAGGGGGGGAGGCCCCAGCATTTT. Its translation is CASSRQGGRPQHF. The rearrangement uses TRBV3-1 and TRBJ1-5; 9 bases align to TRBD1. This CDR3 comprises 13 residues. The junction had 9 bases not matched to a gene; V was cut back by 9 bases and J by 9 bases. Germline CDR1 LGHDT, CDR2 YNNKEL (reference sequence).

This clonotype was recorded many times. The rearrangement links TRBV20-1 to TRBJ2-3; 7 nucleotides line up with TRBD1. Trimming removed 1 base from V and 2 bases from J; junction bases left unmatched: 6. The CDR3 runs to 15 residues. Germline V gene lookup returns CDR1 DFQATT and CDR2 SNEGSKA (reference sequence). CDR3 coding DNA: TGCAGTGCTAGAGCCGACAGGGTCAACACAGATACGCAGTATTTT. Residues: CSARADRVNTDTQYF.

The sample holds a few counts of this clonotype. The rearrangement uses TRBV6-2 or TRBV6-3 and TRBJ2-4, with D perhaps TRBD1 (6 bases). This CDR3 contains 16 residues. With 5 bases removed from V and 1 base from J, the gap between germline ends came to 15 bases. Germline V lookup: CDR1 MNHEY, CDR2 SVGEGT. The DNA for the CDR3 is TGTGCCAGCAGTGAGAGGACAGTACCCGCCAAAAACATTCAGTACTTC. Its protein product is CASSERTVPAKNIQYF.

As for this clonotype: In this CDR3 the conserved last residue, phenylalanine or tryptophan, is missing, so a read error is likely. The chain couples TRBV14 to TRBJ2-1; TRBD1 is a possible D gene (5 bases). CDR3 length: 16 amino acids. Germline CDR1 is SGHDN and CDR2 is FVKESK. V gave up 2 bases and J gave up 0 bases, with 11 bases separating them. CDR3 protein: CASSQRGRVSYNEQFL. DNA of the CDR3: TGTGCCAGCAGCCAAAGGGGAAGGGTCTCCTACAATGAGCAGTTCCTC.

A few counts support this clonotype. The chain recombines TRBV5-1 with TRBJ2-7; D may be TRBD1 (6 bases). Germline-derived CDR1 and CDR2 are SGHRS and YFSETQ. V was shortened by 5 bases and J by 5 bases, with 14 bases between the two germline ends. This CDR3 spans 13 amino acids. CDR3 sequence reads: CASSPRGGHEQYF. CDR3 sequence (DNA): TGCGCCAGCAGTCCCAGGGGCGGGCACGAGCAGTACTTC. The whole variable domain, filled in from reference TRBV5-1 and TRBJ2-7, reads KAGVTQTPRYLIKTRGQQVTLSCSPISGHRSVSWYQQTPGQGLQFLFEYFSETQRNKGNFPGRFSGRQFSNSRSEMNVSTLELGDSALYLCASSPRGGHEQYFGPGTRLTVT.

This clonotype was detected many times. The rearrangement links TRBV5-1 to TRBJ2-7; D not certain. The CDR3 consists of 13 residues. Trimming took 2 bases from V and 3 from J, leaving 9 bases between them. The germline V gene encodes CDR1 SGHRS and CDR2 YFSETQ. The DNA of the CDR3 is TGCGCCAGCAGCTTTCACACGGGCTACGAGCAGTACTTC. This codes for CASSFHTGYEQYF.